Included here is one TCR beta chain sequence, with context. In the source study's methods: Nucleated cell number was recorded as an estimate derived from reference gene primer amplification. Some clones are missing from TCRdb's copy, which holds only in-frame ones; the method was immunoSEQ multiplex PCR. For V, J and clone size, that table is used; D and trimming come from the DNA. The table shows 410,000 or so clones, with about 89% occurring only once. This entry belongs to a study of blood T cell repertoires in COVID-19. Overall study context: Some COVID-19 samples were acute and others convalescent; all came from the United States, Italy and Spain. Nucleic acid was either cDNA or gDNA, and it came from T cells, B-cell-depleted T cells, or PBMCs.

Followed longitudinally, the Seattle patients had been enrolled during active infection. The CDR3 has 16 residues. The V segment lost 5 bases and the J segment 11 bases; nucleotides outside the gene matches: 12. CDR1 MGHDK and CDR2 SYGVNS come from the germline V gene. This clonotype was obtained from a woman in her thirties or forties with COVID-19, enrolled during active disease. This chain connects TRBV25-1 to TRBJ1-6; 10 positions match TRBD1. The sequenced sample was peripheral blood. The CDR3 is CASSPLTGQGVAPLHF. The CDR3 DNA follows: TGTGCCAGCAGTCCTCTCACCGGACAGGGGGTGGCACCCCTCCACTTT. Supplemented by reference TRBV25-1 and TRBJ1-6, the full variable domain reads EADIYQTPRYLVIGTGKKITLECSQTMGHDKMYWYQQDPGMELHLIHYSYGVNSTEKGDLSSESTVSRIRTEHFPLTLESARPSHTSQYLCASSPLTGQGVAPLHFGNGTRLTVT.